This passage covers 11 T cell receptor beta chains from one sample sequenced in a study of OX40 agonist ivuxolimab in advanced cancers. TCRdb's table, derived via immunoSEQ multiplex PCR, lists solely in-frame clones and lacks some. The sample comprises around 53,000 clones, about four fifths of which are singletons, and around 13% rests with the top ten. Material: CD4+ or CD8+ T cells sorted from blood, obtained in a trial of the OX40 agonist ivuxolimab. Every receptor here comes from an adult with an advanced solid tumor such as melanoma, head and neck, liver or kidney cancer.

V usage is TRBV27 and J usage is TRBJ2-1; 7 nucleotides align to TRBD2. CDR3 size: 16 residues. V shed 8 bases and J 4 bases; nucleotides not matched to a gene: 14. Per the germline V gene, CDR1 is MNHEY and CDR2 is SMNVEV (reference sequence). The CDR3 loop is CASRSARASGYNEQFF. The CDR3 nucleotides read TGTGCCAGCCGTTCGGCACGGGCTAGCGGATACAATGAGCAGTTCTTC.

The chain recombines TRBV27 with TRBJ2-2; 8 bases agree with TRBD2. This CDR3 has 16 residues. V gave up 2 bases and J gave up 4 bases; unmatched junction bases: 6. CDR1 is MNHEY and CDR2 is SMNVEV in the germline V gene (reference sequence). The DNA for the CDR3 is TGTGCCAGCAGTTTAAAAGCGGGACTAGTCACCGGGGAGCTGTTTTTT. Its translation is CASSLKAGLVTGELFF.

The sample holds a few counts of this clone. This rearrangement joins TRBV13 to TRBJ2-7; D is perhaps TRBD1 (6 bases). This CDR3 contains 16 residues. V was cut by 5 bases and J by 1 base, with 18 bases left in between. Germline assignment: CDR1 PRHDT and CDR2 FYEKMQ (reference sequence). In nucleotides, the CDR3 is TGTGCCAGCAGCGGAACCGGGGTCACAGGGTCCTACGAGCAGTACTTC. Protein: CASSGTGVTGSYEQYF.

The chain links TRBV4-2 to TRBJ2-5; 10 bases line up with TRBD2. The CDR3 sequence is 17 residues long. CDR1 LGHNA and CDR2 YNFKEQ come from the germline V gene. V trimming: 3 bases; J trimming: 5 bases; junction bases outside the gene matches: 12. DNA for the CDR3: TGTGCCAGCAGCCATCCCGAAGAGCGGGAGGGCCGTGAGACCCAGTACTTC. This codes for CASSHPEEREGRETQYF.

This clone was observed once. The V gene is TRBV30, the J gene TRBJ1-2, with D possibly matching TRBD1 (5 bases). Germline loops: CDR1 GTSNPN, CDR2 SVGIG (reference sequence). The V and J ends lost 5 bases and 4 bases respectively, with 11 bases between them. The CDR3 has 12 amino acids. CDR3 protein: CAWGTGPYGYTF. In DNA form, the CDR3 reads TGTGCCTGGGGGACGGGGCCCTATGGCTACACCTTC.

The V gene is TRBV7-2, the J gene TRBJ2-3; maybe TRBD1 (5 bases). CDR3 length equals 13 residues. Between the trimmed V and J ends, which lost 1 base and 11 bases, there was a span of 13 bases. CDR1 and CDR2 from the germline V gene are SGHTA and FQGNSA. CDR3 sequence: CASSLEGASKQYF. The CDR3 nucleotides are TGTGCCAGCAGCTTAGAAGGGGCCTCTAAGCAGTATTTT.

In its sample, this clone is medium-sized (0.01 to 0.1%). Other DNA sequences in the same sample also yield this CDR3. The rearrangement uses TRBV6-5 and TRBJ1-2; the D gene is possibly TRBD1 (5 bases). This CDR3 has 12 amino acids. Trimming took 8 bases from V and 8 from J, leaving 15 bases between them. CDR1 is MNHEY, CDR2 SVGAGI, per germline. The CDR3 DNA sequence: TGTGCCAGCCGGATGGGGGGTTCGGGCTACACCTTC. As protein: CASRMGGSGYTF.

The DNA of the CDR3 is TGCGCCAGCAGCCAAGATAAGGCAGCTATCCCCTACGAGCAGTACTTC. The encoded protein is CASSQDKAAIPYEQYF. The V and J genes are TRBV4-1 and TRBJ2-7; D not resolved. There are 16 residues in the CDR3. CDR1 MGHRA and CDR2 YSYEKL come from the germline V gene. Trimming removed 0 bases from V and 2 bases from J, with 14 bases in between.

Only one count was recorded for this clone. V is TRBV6-5 and J is TRBJ2-1, with 8 bases fitting TRBD2. Germline trimming cut 6 bases from V and 9 bases from J; bases unmatched to any gene: 10. The CDR3 covers 14 residues. The V gene's germline CDR1 is MNHEY and CDR2 SVGAGI. The CDR3 protein is CASSFSGSPSEQFF. The CDR3 nucleotides read TGTGCCAGCAGCTTCAGCGGGAGCCCTAGTGAGCAGTTCTTC.

V is TRBV18 and J is TRBJ2-3, with a possible D match to TRBD2 (8 bases). The CDR3 loop spans 17 amino acids. V was trimmed by 10 bases and J by 2 bases, leaving 25 bases between them. CDR1 KGHSH and CDR2 LQKENI come from the germline V gene. The CDR3 region is CANSPRGDSPYTDTQYF. For the CDR3, the DNA is TGTGCCAACTCTCCGCGGGGGGACAGCCCTTACACAGATACGCAGTATTTT.

This clone occurred once. V is TRBV6-5 and J is TRBJ1-2, with a tentative D call TRBD1 (5 bases). The CDR3 length is 13 residues. Germline CDR1 and CDR2: MNHEY and SVGAGI. With 5 bases removed from V and 7 bases from J, the gap between germline ends came to 14 bases. The CDR3 coding sequence is TGTGCCAGCAGTGAAGAGGGGCTTGGTGGCTACACCTTC. This gives the protein CASSEEGLGGYTF.